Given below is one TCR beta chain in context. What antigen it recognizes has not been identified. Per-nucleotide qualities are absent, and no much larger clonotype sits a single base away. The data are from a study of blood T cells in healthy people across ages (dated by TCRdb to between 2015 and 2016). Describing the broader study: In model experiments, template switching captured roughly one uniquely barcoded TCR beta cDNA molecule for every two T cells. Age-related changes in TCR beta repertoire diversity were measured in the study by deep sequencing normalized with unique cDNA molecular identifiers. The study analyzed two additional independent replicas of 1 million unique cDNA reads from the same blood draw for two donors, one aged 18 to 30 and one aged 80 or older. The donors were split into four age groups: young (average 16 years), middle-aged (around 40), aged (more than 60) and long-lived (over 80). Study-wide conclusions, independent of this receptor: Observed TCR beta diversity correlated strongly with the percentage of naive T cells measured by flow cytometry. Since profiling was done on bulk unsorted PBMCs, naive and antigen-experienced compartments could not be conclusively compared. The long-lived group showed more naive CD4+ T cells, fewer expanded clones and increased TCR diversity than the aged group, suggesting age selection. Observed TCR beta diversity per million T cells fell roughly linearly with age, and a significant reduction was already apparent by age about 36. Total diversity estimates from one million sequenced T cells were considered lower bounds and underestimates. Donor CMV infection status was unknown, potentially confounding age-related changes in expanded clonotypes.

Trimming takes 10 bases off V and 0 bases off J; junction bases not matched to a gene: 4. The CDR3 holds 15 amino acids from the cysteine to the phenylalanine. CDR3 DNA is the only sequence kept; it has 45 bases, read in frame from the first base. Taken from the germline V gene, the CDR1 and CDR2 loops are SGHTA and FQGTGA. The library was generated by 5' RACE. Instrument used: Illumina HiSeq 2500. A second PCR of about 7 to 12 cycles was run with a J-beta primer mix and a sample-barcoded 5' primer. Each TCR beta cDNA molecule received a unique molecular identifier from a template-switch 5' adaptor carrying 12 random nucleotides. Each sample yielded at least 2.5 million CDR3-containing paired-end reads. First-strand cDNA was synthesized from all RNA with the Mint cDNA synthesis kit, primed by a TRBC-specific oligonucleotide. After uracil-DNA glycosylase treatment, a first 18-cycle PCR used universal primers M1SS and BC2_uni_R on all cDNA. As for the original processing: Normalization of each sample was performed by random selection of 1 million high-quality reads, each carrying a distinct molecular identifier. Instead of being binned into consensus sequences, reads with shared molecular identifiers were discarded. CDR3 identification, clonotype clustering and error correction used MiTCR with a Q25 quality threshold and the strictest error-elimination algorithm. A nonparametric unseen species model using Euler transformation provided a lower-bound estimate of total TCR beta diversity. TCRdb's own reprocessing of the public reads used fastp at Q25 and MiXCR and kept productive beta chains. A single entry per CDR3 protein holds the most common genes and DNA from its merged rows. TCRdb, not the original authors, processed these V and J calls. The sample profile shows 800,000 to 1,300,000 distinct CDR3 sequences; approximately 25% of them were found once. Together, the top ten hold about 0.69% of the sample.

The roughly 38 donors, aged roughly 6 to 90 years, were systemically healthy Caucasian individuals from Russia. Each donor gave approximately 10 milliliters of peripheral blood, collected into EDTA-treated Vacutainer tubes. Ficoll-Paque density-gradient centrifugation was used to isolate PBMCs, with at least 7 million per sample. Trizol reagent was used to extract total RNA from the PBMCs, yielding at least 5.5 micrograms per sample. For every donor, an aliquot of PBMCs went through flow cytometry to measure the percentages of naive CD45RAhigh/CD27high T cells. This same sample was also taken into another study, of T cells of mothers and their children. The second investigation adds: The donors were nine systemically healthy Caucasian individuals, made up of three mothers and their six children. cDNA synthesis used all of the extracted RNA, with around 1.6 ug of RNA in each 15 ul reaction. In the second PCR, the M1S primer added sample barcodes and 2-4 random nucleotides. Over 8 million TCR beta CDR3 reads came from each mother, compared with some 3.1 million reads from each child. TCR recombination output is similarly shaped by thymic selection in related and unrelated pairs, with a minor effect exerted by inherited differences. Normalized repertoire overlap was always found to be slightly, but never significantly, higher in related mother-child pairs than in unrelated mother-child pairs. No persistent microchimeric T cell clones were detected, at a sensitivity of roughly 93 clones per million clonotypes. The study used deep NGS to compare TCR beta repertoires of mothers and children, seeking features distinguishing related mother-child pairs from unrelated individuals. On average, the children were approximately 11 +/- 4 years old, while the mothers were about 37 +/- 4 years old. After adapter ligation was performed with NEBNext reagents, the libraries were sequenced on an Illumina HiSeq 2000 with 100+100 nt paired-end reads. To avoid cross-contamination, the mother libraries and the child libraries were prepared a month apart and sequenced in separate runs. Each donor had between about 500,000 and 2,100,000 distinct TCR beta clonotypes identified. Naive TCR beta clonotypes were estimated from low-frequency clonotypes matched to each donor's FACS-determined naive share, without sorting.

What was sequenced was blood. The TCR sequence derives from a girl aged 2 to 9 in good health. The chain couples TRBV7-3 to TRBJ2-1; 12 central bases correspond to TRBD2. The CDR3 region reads CATGLAGYSYNEQFF. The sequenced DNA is TGTGCCACCGGACTAGCGGGATACTCCTACAATGAGCAGTTCTTC. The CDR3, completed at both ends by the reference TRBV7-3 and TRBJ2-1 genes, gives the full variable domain GAGVSQTPSNKVTEKGKYVELRCDPISGHTALYWYRQSLGQGPEFLIYFQGTGAADDSGLPNDRFFAVRPEGSVSTLKIQRTERGDSAVYLCATGLAGYSYNEQFFGPGTRLTVL.